This is a list of T cell receptor beta chains from one sample in a study of blood T cell repertoires in COVID-19. The data were produced by immunoSEQ multiplex PCR, yet TCRdb's version contains in-frame clones alone and is incomplete. This table holds some 190,000 clones, around 80% found once. The sequencing sample was made of peripheral blood. The origin of the receptors is a woman aged 80 or over with COVID-19, enrolled during active disease. Each CDR3 is given with its conserved first and last residue. A D gene is named only where the DNA matches it firmly. Clone size is given for some rows only: seen once, a few or many times, or a class if the clone is expanded.

clone size	V gene	J gene	D gene	CDR3 protein	CDR3 DNA
.	TRBV6-6	TRBJ1-1	.	CASSLSSAPRNTEAFF	TGTGCCAGCAGCCTCTCCTCTGCACCGAGGAACACTGAAGCTTTCTTT
.	TRBV5-1	TRBJ1-6	.	CASSRPEAGENSPLHF	TGCGCCAGCAGCCGACCGGAGGCCGGGGAAAATTCACCCCTCCACTTT
few	TRBV19	TRBJ1-5	TRBD1	CASSGPDRVNQPQHF	TGTGCCAGTAGTGGGCCTGACAGGGTGAATCAGCCCCAGCATTTT
.	TRBV5-1	TRBJ2-3	.	CASSLAGSPSTDTQYF	TGCGCCAGCAGCTTGGCGGGAAGCCCTAGCACAGATACGCAGTATTTT
.	TRBV20-1	TRBJ2-3	TRBD2	CSASLYGGFGDTQYF	TGCAGTGCTAGTCTGTACGGGGGGTTCGGAGATACGCAGTATTTT
.	TRBV9	TRBJ2-2	TRBD1	CASSATGALTRTGELFF	TGTGCCAGCAGCGCGACAGGGGCGCTCACGAGGACCGGGGAGCTGTTTTTT
few	TRBV4-1	TRBJ2-5	TRBD2	CASSLSGPQETQYF	TGCGCCAGCAGCCTTAGCGGGCCCCAAGAGACCCAGTACTTC
.	TRBV15	TRBJ2-2	.	CATSRDPEVSGELFF	TGTGCCACCAGCAGAGATCCGGAGGTTTCCGGGGAGCTGTTTTTT
.	TRBV28	TRBJ1-2	TRBD1	CASNDRDHGYTF	TGTGCCAGCAATGACAGGGACCATGGCTACACCTTC
.	TRBV10-1	TRBJ2-2	TRBD1	CASSDQGAREDGELFF	TGCGCCAGCAGTGACCAGGGGGCTAGAGAAGACGGGGAGCTGTTTTTT
.	TRBV5-1	TRBJ1-4	.	CASSGQYNEKLFF	TGCGCCAGCAGCGGCCAGTATAATGAAAAACTGTTTTTT
.	TRBV6-5	TRBJ1-6	.	CASRQYNSPLHF	TGTGCCAGCAGACAGTATAATTCACCCCTCCACTTT
few	TRBV10-3	TRBJ1-1	.	CAISERGTVNTEAFF	TGTGCCATCAGTGAAAGGGGGACGGTGAACACTGAAGCTTTCTTT
.	TRBV5-6	TRBJ2-7	.	CASSRTLGGPSYEQYF	TGTGCCAGCAGCCGGACCCTAGGGGGTCCTTCCTACGAGCAGTACTTC
.	TRBV9	TRBJ2-7	TRBD2	CASSDRTSASSYEQYF	TGTGCCAGCAGCGACAGGACTAGCGCAAGCTCCTACGAGCAGTACTTC
.	TRBV5-4	TRBJ2-1	TRBD2	CASSLASGGEQFF	TGTGCCAGCAGCTTGGCTAGCGGGGGTGAGCAGTTCTTC
.	TRBV19	TRBJ1-5	TRBD1	CASSIGDRINQPQHF	TGTGCCAGTAGTATCGGGGACAGGATCAATCAGCCCCAGCATTTT
.	TRBV7-9	TRBJ2-7	TRBD1	CASSLRGTGGDEQYF	TGTGCCAGCAGCTTACGAGGGACAGGGGGCGACGAGCAGTACTTC
.	TRBV9	TRBJ2-3	TRBD2	CASSVVGSGGFPDTQYF	TGTGCCAGCAGCGTAGTGGGTAGCGGGGGGTTTCCGGATACGCAGTATTTT
.	TRBV19	TRBJ2-7	TRBD1	CASSDRTGYEQYF	TGTGCCAGTAGTGACCGGACAGGCTACGAGCAGTACTTC
.	TRBV6-1	TRBJ2-1	.	CASSEASHGFNEQFF	TGTGCCAGCAGTGAAGCGTCCCACGGGTTCAATGAGCAGTTCTTC
.	TRBV5-6	TRBJ1-1	TRBD1	CASSPDRGRSQKGFF	TGTGCCAGCAGCCCCGACAGGGGGCGATCCCAGAAGGGCTTCTTT
once	TRBV9	TRBJ2-2	TRBD2	CASSEPPGLAGVGTGELFF	TGTGCCAGCAGCGAGCCCCCGGGACTAGCGGGAGTCGGGACCGGGGAGCTGTTTTTT
.	TRBV7-9	TRBJ2-2	.	CASPGDTGELFF	TGTGCCAGCCCGGGGGACACCGGGGAGCTGTTTTTT
.	TRBV4-2	TRBJ2-3	.	CASSQDLASRADTQYF	TGTGCCAGCAGCCAAGACCTAGCTAGCCGCGCGGATACGCAGTATTTT
.	TRBV6-5	TRBJ1-1	TRBD1	CASSYSSGTGGYVFF	TGTGCCAGCAGTTACTCGAGCGGGACAGGGGGGTACGTTTTCTTT
.	TRBV2	TRBJ1-6	TRBD1	CASRAGTENSPLHF	TGTGCCAGCAGGGCCGGGACAGAAAATTCACCCCTCCACTTT
.	TRBV5-4	TRBJ2-1	.	CAGYGKGGNEQFF	TGTGCCGGATATGGGAAAGGGGGCAATGAGCAGTTCTTC
once	TRBV6-6	TRBJ1-5	.	CASSPRGQDLSTGNQPQHF	TGTGCCAGCAGTCCTCGCGGACAAGACCTCTCCACGGGCAATCAGCCCCAGCATTTT
.	TRBV25-1	TRBJ2-1	TRBD1	CASSERQGGHNEQFF	TGTGCCAGCAGTGAAAGACAGGGTGGGCACAATGAGCAGTTCTTC